This is a list of T cell receptor beta chains from one sample in a study of technical replicates of blood from a handful of donors. Profiled with immunoSEQ multiplex PCR; TCRdb holds only in-frame clones, not every one. The sample holds approximately 99,000 clones, approximately 95% seen once. The material sequenced was T cells isolated from PBMCs. The receptors derive from a human donor in good health. CDR3s include the opening cysteine and the closing phenylalanine or tryptophan. The D gene is left open where the match is weak. Clone size is stated in some rows and not others, as once, few, many or a class when expanded.

V,J,D,size,DNA,CDR3
TRBV21-1,TRBJ2-2,.,.,TGTGCCAGCAGCAAATTGGACGGGAGGGCCGACACCGGGGAGCTGTTTTTT,CASSKLDGRADTGELFF
TRBV2,TRBJ2-7,.,once,TGTGCCAGCAGGGGCGTTAACTCCTACGAGCAGTACTTC,CASRGVNSYEQYF
TRBV28,TRBJ2-7,TRBD2,.,TGTGCCAGCAGTTGGGGGATATCTAGCGGGAGCGCTTACTTC,CASSWGISSGSAYF
TRBV19,TRBJ2-7,TRBD2,.,TGTGCCACCTCTACACCGGGACTAGCGGTTACCTACGAGCAGTACTTC,CATSTPGLAVTYEQYF
TRBV4-1,TRBJ1-1,.,.,TGCGCCAGCTCAACTAACACTGAAGCTTTCTTT,CASSTNTEAFF
TRBV5-1,TRBJ2-7,.,once,TGCGCCAGCAGCTTGGATCCTAGCGTCTCCTACGAGCAGTACTTC,CASSLDPSVSYEQYF
TRBV6-5,TRBJ2-1,.,.,TGTGCCAGCAAGCCGGGGAACTCGAACAATGAGCAGTTCTTC,CASKPGNSNNEQFF
TRBV5-1,TRBJ2-2,.,.,TGCGCCAGCAGCTCGAACGGGGGGCTAAACACCGGGGAGCTGTTTTTT,CASSSNGGLNTGELFF
TRBV5-1,TRBJ1-1,.,.,TGCGCCAGCAGCTTGGCTTTGGGTCCGAAGGGGACTGAAGCTTTCTTT,CASSLALGPKGTEAFF
TRBV7-2,TRBJ1-2,.,.,TGTGCCAGCAGCCTAAGACAGGCGACAATTCGCTATGGCTACACCTTC,CASSLRQATIRYGYTF
TRBV19,TRBJ2-7,TRBD2,few,TGTGCCAGTAGGCGACTAGCGGCCCCTCCCTACGAGCAGTACTTC,CASRRLAAPPYEQYF
TRBV4-2,TRBJ2-5,TRBD2,.,TGTGCCAGCAGCCGGAGCATACTAGCGGGAGTCGAGACCCAGTACTTC,CASSRSILAGVETQYF
TRBV29-1,TRBJ2-7,TRBD2,.,TGCAGCGTAAAGACTAGCGGGAGCTACGAGCAGTACTTC,CSVKTSGSYEQYF
TRBV6-6,TRBJ1-5,TRBD1,.,TGTGCCAGCAGCGATACAGGGGATAGTCAGCCCCAGCATTTT,CASSDTGDSQPQHF
TRBV5-4,TRBJ2-3,TRBD2,.,TGTGCCAGCAGCCTTAGCGGGGTTACAGATACGCAGTATTTT,CASSLSGVTDTQYF
TRBV30,TRBJ1-2,TRBD1,.,TGTGCCTGGAGTAAGGGGGCCGTAGGCTACACCTTC,CAWSKGAVGYTF
TRBV27,TRBJ2-3,.,.,TGTGCCAGCAAGTCCCTGACTAACTCGCGGACAGATACGCAGTATTTT,CASKSLTNSRTDTQYF
TRBV5-6,TRBJ2-5,TRBD1,.,TGTGCCAGCAGCTTGAGACAGGGGAAAGAGACCCAGTACTTC,CASSLRQGKETQYF
TRBV4-2,TRBJ2-4,TRBD2,.,TGTGCCAGCAGCCAAGATTTGGGGCTAGCGGGACCCAAAAACATTCAGTACTTC,CASSQDLGLAGPKNIQYF
TRBV11-3,TRBJ2-6,.,.,TGTGCCAGCAGCCCAGTCCCATTCCCTGGGGCCAACGTCCTGACTTTC,CASSPVPFPGANVLTF
TRBV9,TRBJ1-1,.,.,TGTGCCAGCAGCTTTGCCGGGACACCGAACACTGAAGCTTTCTTT,CASSFAGTPNTEAFF
TRBV4-1,TRBJ2-1,TRBD2,.,TGCGCCAGCAGACGGACCGGCGGGAGGGATGACAATGAGCAGTTCTTC,CASRRTGGRDDNEQFF
TRBV10-1,TRBJ2-5,TRBD2,.,TGCGCCAGCAGTCCTAGCGGTCAAGAGACCCAGTACTTC,CASSPSGQETQYF